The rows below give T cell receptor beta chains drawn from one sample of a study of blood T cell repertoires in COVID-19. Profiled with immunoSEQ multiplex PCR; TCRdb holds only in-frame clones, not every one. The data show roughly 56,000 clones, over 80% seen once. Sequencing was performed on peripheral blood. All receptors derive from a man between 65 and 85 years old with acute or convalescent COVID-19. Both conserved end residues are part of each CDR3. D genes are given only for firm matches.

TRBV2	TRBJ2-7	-	CASSDATVYEQYF
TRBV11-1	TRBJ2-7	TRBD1	CASSRTGQGDYEQYF
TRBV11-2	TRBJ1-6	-	CASSLVLLGSPLHF
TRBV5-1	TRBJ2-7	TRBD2	CASSSITSGGAYEQYF
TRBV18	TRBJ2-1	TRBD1	CASSRDRDSYNEQFF
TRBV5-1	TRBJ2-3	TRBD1	CASSSTSGTGADTQYF
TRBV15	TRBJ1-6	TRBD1	CATSRRQGRWGSNSPLHF
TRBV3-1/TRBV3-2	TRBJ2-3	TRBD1	CASSQGQGADTQYF
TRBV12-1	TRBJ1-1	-	CASSLEGGGAFF
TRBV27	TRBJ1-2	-	CASSLSPDPRYGYTF
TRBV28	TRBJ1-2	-	CASSLPHLTNYGYTF
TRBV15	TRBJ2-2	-	CATSRDTSGGELFF
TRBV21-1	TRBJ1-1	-	CASSKGRGGRNTEAFF
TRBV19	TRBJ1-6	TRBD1	CASTPGQGVSSYNSPLHF
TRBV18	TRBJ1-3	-	CASSTGSGNTIYF
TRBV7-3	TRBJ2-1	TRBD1	CASSLWGVGQGRVQFF
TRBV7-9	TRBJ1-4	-	CASSLTVQNEKLFF
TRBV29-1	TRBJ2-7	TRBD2	CSVGWEGEAEEQYF
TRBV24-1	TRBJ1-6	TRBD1	CATSDLHSFSSGQGFECNSPLHF
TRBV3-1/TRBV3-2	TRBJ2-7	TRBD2	CASSQLLADYEQYF
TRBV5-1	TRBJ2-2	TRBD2	CASSMWGGLADGANTGELFF
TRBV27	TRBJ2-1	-	CASSFLVDHNEQFF
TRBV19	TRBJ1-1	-	CASSRVGTEAFF
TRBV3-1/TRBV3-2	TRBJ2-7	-	CASSQVGAEQVPSPYEQYF
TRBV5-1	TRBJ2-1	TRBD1	CASSYGQGANEQFF
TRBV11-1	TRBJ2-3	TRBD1	CASSSRQGAADTQYF
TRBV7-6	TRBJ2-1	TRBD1	CASSSRPGQGGSEQFF
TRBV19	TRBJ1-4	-	CASSRSGTLEEKLFF